A selection of T cell receptor beta chains follows, all from one sample in a study of control samples from healthy donors and cancer patients. The table came from immunoSEQ multiplex PCR; TCRdb's copy has only in-frame clones and leaves some out. The sample gives 90,000 to 100,000 clones, roughly 84% of which show up once; under 40% is in the top ten. The sample was PBMCs. The receptors come from a man aged 70-80 years with lung cancer. CDR3s include the opening cysteine and the closing phenylalanine or tryptophan.

J	V	CDR3
TRBJ1-1	TRBV3-1/TRBV3-2	CASSQGRGRRAEAFF
TRBJ1-6	TRBV5-1	CASSLGGTGLSPLHF
TRBJ1-1	TRBV10-3	CAINRAQGTEAFF
TRBJ1-2	TRBV28	CASSIIPVTDYGYTF
TRBJ1-4	TRBV5-8	CASSIGPGDEKLFF
TRBJ2-7	TRBV7-2	CASSWVGGSYEQYF
TRBJ2-1	TRBV6-2/TRBV6-3	CASSLPGRSEQFF
TRBJ2-2	TRBV6-5	CASTLQPLNTGELFF
TRBJ1-6	TRBV9	CASSVGVQSPLHF
TRBJ1-2	TRBV10-1	CASSESGTQGGYTF
TRBJ2-3	TRBV4-2	CASSPSPSQYF
TRBJ1-1	TRBV19	CASSTTGGGTEAFF
TRBJ1-1	TRBV3-1/TRBV3-2	CASSQGPVTEAFF
TRBJ1-2	TRBV7-3	CASSPLNRGRSGGYTF
TRBJ2-7	TRBV18	CASSLKDGDEQYF
TRBJ2-5	TRBV10-2	CASSQGGETQYF
TRBJ1-1	TRBV9	CASSSGALNTEAFF
TRBJ2-7	TRBV19	CASSIPGTGTKQYF
TRBJ2-7	TRBV19	CATQSLPGPRYEQYF
TRBJ2-4	TRBV6-2/TRBV6-3	CASSLPLGGTDIQYF
TRBJ1-1	TRBV7-2	CASSLAGGQRNTEAFF
TRBJ2-5	TRBV7-9	CASSLGREQETQYF
TRBJ2-1	TRBV4-1	CASSLPGGGPPEQFF
TRBJ1-3	TRBV2	CASSEAPTGFSGNTIYF
TRBJ2-1	TRBV9	CASSTLDRVKNEQFF
TRBJ2-7	TRBV9	CASSEGTGGETAYEQYF
TRBJ2-3	TRBV4-1	CASSQTGLAGPTVFTDTQYF
TRBJ2-3	TRBV5-8	CASSLALAGVIDTQYF
TRBJ1-1	TRBV5-1	CASSLRWGGNTEAFF
TRBJ2-7	TRBV27	CASTRAGSYEQYF
TRBJ1-4	TRBV5-1	CASSLALGITGEKLFF
TRBJ2-1	TRBV4-3	CASSQEMVQTSGGGPEFF
TRBJ2-5	TRBV2	CASRETGAQETQYF
TRBJ1-1	TRBV5-1	CASTQGAGTSEAFF
TRBJ2-7	TRBV28	CASRGAGGGSYEQYF
TRBJ2-7	TRBV12-3/TRBV12-4	CASSGVGEQYF
TRBJ1-6	TRBV6-5	CASGRQGVNSPLHF
TRBJ2-2	TRBV5-1	CASSLDGAGELFF
TRBJ2-7	TRBV18	CASSPPAGSEGQYF
TRBJ2-5	TRBV28	CASSLYDSFQETQYF
TRBJ1-1	TRBV24-1	CATSGLGGTEAFF
TRBJ2-1	TRBV10-1	CASSESIGLAPNEQFF
TRBJ2-3	TRBV6-1	CASSEAGARVPDTQYF
TRBJ2-7	TRBV2	CASGLAGRTYEQYF
TRBJ2-5	TRBV4-3	CASSQGVRLALETQYF
TRBJ2-1	TRBV4-3	CASSQDRGLRAHNEQFF
TRBJ2-7	TRBV5-1	CASSSPPNYEQYF